The 22 T cell receptor beta chains reported below all come from one sample, sequenced in a study of cytomegalovirus exposure and HLA in healthy donors (dated by TCRdb to 2015 to 2018). To prepare the library, the immunoSEQ multiplex PCR assay was applied. Held by TCRdb, this immuneACCESS table contains in-frame sequences only and omits some clones. Under half of the omission traces to an unresolved V gene where checked; the cause of the rest is unknown. The sample contains about 50,000 clones, roughly 93% of them found a single time. Of the sample, approximately 1.7% falls within the top ten clones. The sample was PBMCs. The receptors shown here come from a woman younger than 30 in good health and CMV-seropositive.

The chain combines TRBV29-1 with TRBJ2-3; D not certain. V lost 8 bases and J 3 bases, leaving 12 bases between the germline ends. CDR1 and CDR2 from the germline V gene are SQVTM and ANQGSEA. This CDR3 region has 12 residues. CDR3: CSMLSRTDTQYF. In nucleotides, the CDR3 is TGCAGCATGCTTTCTAGGACAGATACGCAGTATTTT.

The V gene is TRBV2, the J gene TRBJ1-5, with D uncertain. V was pared by 4 bases and J by 0 bases, with 10 bases between. The CDR3 consists of 15 residues. The germline CDR1 and CDR2 sequences are SNHLY and FYNNEI. The CDR3 DNA reads TGTGCCAGCAGTGTGCAGGCCTATAGCAATCAGCCCCAGCATTTT. Amino acid sequence: CASSVQAYSNQPQHF.

The rearrangement uses TRBV7-2 and TRBJ1-3; 7 nucleotides match TRBD1. The CDR3 is 13 residues long. In germline, CDR1 is SGHTA, CDR2 FQGNSA. V trimming: 2 bases; J trimming: 7 bases; junction bases outside the gene matches: 2. CDR3: CASSLLQGNTIYF. The CDR3, as DNA: TGTGCCAGCAGCTTACTACAGGGGAACACCATATATTTT.

V usage is TRBV2 and J usage is TRBJ2-1; D remains ambiguous. In germline, CDR1 is SNHLY, CDR2 FYNNEI. This CDR3 is 13 amino acids long. Deletions cut 8 bases from V and 0 bases from J, with 8 bases between. As DNA, the CDR3 is TGTGCCAGCCGGTCGTACTCCTACAATGAGCAGTTCTTC. It yields the protein CASRSYSYNEQFF.

In this sample, this clone turned up once. The chain carries TRBV7-9 and TRBJ2-7; TRBD1 aligns across 10 bases. This CDR3 is built from 16 residues. Per the germline V gene, CDR1 is SEHNR and CDR2 is FQNEAQ (reference sequence). V was pared by 3 bases and J by 5 bases, with 10 bases of the junction left unmatched. The CDR3 here is CASSFNRTGGGHEQYF. In nucleotides, the CDR3 is TGTGCCAGCAGCTTCAACCGGACAGGGGGAGGTCACGAGCAGTACTTC.

The chain links TRBV27 to TRBJ2-7; maybe TRBD2 (6 bases). This CDR3 has 14 residues. V dropped 2 bases and J dropped 4 bases, with 12 bases sitting between them. The germline V gene encodes CDR1 MNHEY and CDR2 SMNVEV (reference sequence). CDR3 residues: CASSLTSGRYEQYF. In DNA, the CDR3 is TGTGCCAGCAGTTTAACCAGCGGGCGATACGAGCAGTACTTC.

This chain uses TRBV2 with TRBJ2-3; 9 nucleotides align to TRBD2. This CDR3 comprises 16 residues. Germline CDR1 and CDR2: SNHLY and FYNNEI. J lost 5 bases, V lost 6 bases, and 12 bases had no gene match. CDR3 in amino acids: CASSTAPAGGEDTQYF. As DNA, the CDR3 is TGTGCCAGCAGCACCGCCCCCGCGGGGGGGGAAGATACGCAGTATTTT.

J is TRBJ1-2 and V is TRBV4-2, with unresolved D. The CDR3 loop spans 13 amino acids. The germline V gene has CDR1 LGHNA and CDR2 YNFKEQ. V was cut by 0 bases and J by 6 bases, with 8 bases left in between. The CDR3 DNA is TGTGCCAGCAGCCAAGAAAGGGAGGATGGCTACACCTTC. Translated, it gives CASSQEREDGYTF.

This clone came up once. The V and J genes are TRBV7-2 and TRBJ1-5; 9 bases agree with TRBD1. CDR3 length: 18 residues. Germline loops: CDR1 SGHTA, CDR2 FQGNSA. Germline trimming cut 3 bases from V and 0 bases from J; bases unmatched to any gene: 9. The CDR3 here is CASSLTGTGLYSNQPQHF. CDR3 DNA: TGTGCCAGCAGCTTGACCGGGACAGGGTTGTATAGCAATCAGCCCCAGCATTTT.

The rearrangement joins TRBV19 to TRBJ1-5, with D perhaps matching TRBD1 (6 bases). The V end was cut by 5 bases, the J end by 3 bases, with 17 bases between. From germline, CDR1 is LNHDA and CDR2 SQIVND (reference sequence). This CDR3 region has 16 residues. The CDR3, as DNA: TGTGCCAGTAGTTCGACCCCAGGGGCCGCCAATCAGCCCCAGCATTTT. Translation: CASSSTPGAANQPQHF.

This clone has only one observation. The chain carries TRBV19 and TRBJ2-5, with 8 bases lining up with TRBD2. CDR1 and CDR2 from the germline V gene are LNHDA and SQIVND (reference sequence). The CDR3 totals 14 residues. The junction had 8 bases not matched to a gene; V was cut back by 6 bases and J by 5 bases. The CDR3 DNA reads TGTGCCAGTAGGCCGGGACTAGGAAGGGAGACCCAGTACTTC. This gives the protein CASRPGLGRETQYF. Supplemented by reference TRBV19 and TRBJ2-5, the full variable domain reads DGGITQSPKYLFRKEGQNVTLSCEQNLNHDAMYWYRQDPGQGLRLIYYSQIVNDFQKGDIAEGYSVSREKKESFPLTVTSAQKNPTAFYLCASRPGLGRETQYFGPGTRLLVL.

The genes are TRBV19 and TRBJ2-2, with a weak D call TRBD1 (6 bases). The V and J ends lost 6 bases and 1 base respectively, with 15 bases between them. Germline assignment: CDR1 LNHDA and CDR2 SQIVND (reference sequence). The CDR3 extends over 16 amino acids. CDR3 sequence (DNA): TGTGCCAGTAGGTCCAGGGGCGGATTGAACACCGGGGAGCTGTTTTTT. Amino acids: CASRSRGGLNTGELFF. Supplemented by reference TRBV19 and TRBJ2-2, the full variable domain reads DGGITQSPKYLFRKEGQNVTLSCEQNLNHDAMYWYRQDPGQGLRLIYYSQIVNDFQKGDIAEGYSVSREKKESFPLTVTSAQKNPTAFYLCASRSRGGLNTGELFFGEGSRLTVL.

The chain is built from TRBV5-1 and TRBJ2-1; 10 positions match TRBD1. Per the germline V gene, CDR1 is SGHRS and CDR2 is YFSETQ. After removal of 3 bases from V and 5 bases from J, the junction contained 5 bases not matched to a gene. The CDR3 runs to 15 residues. CDR3 coding DNA: TGCGCCAGCAGCTCTTGGACAGGGGGTAACAATGAGCAGTTCTTC. Protein product: CASSSWTGGNNEQFF.

The J gene is TRBJ1-1, the V gene TRBV20-1; TRBD1 matches at 8 bases. Per the germline V gene, CDR1 is DFQATT and CDR2 is SNEGSKA (reference sequence). Trimming at V came to 3 bases and at J to 10 bases, leaving 4 bases not matched to a gene. The length of the CDR3 is 11 residues. CDR3 bases: TGCAGTGCTAGTCAACAGGGGGTAGCTTTCTTT. The encoded protein is CSASQQGVAFF.

This rearrangement joins TRBV5-6 to TRBJ2-6; TRBD1 might be the D (6 bases). Trimming shortened V by 4 bases and J by 6 bases, and 14 bases separated the two germline ends. CDR3 length equals 15 residues. CDR1 is SGHDT and CDR2 is YYEEEE in the germline V gene. The CDR3, as DNA: TGTGCCAGCAGCCCCAGGGGACCTGTGGCCAACGTCCTGACTTTC. As protein: CASSPRGPVANVLTF.

The rearrangement links TRBV6-5 to TRBJ1-2; 8 bases line up with TRBD1. J was trimmed by 0 bases and V by 6 bases; bases with no gene match: 6. The CDR3 spans 15 residues. Germline values: CDR1 MNHEY, CDR2 SVGAGI. The CDR3 sequence: CASSQTGEPNYGYTF. The CDR3 nucleotides read TGTGCCAGCAGCCAGACAGGGGAACCTAACTATGGCTACACCTTC.

This clone is a singleton in its sample. The V call is TRBV6-4, the J call TRBJ2-3, with D possibly being TRBD2 (5 bases). CDR3 length: 14 amino acids. V shed 7 bases and J shed 5 bases, with 16 bases lying between them. Germline CDR1 and CDR2: MRHNA and SNTAGT. CDR3 nucleotide sequence: TGTGCCAGCACAACAAGGAAAGGAGGAGATACGCAGTATTTT. It codes for CASTTRKGGDTQYF.

J is TRBJ2-6 and V is TRBV5-1; D gene uncertain. CDR3 length: 17 amino acids. CDR1 and CDR2 from the germline V gene are SGHRS and YFSETQ. Trimming cost V 1 base and J 1 base, with 12 bases left between them. The DNA for the CDR3 is TGCGCCAGCAGCTTGTTCTCAGGCGTATCTGGGGCCAACGTCCTGACTTTC. Amino acids: CASSLFSGVSGANVLTF.

This chain links TRBV25-1 with TRBJ1-4; 8 bases line up with TRBD1. V gave up 5 bases and J gave up 7 bases; unmatched junction bases: 9. Germline loops: CDR1 MGHDK, CDR2 SYGVNS. The CDR3 is made up of 15 amino acids. In DNA form, the CDR3 reads TGTGCCAGCAGTACTCGGACAGGGATTGCTGAAAAACTGTTTTTT. Translated: CASSTRTGIAEKLFF.

This clone was detected a few times. The CDR3 loop reads CASSQDVGVLTF. As DNA, the CDR3 is TGTGCCAGCAGCCAAGATGTCGGGGTCCTGACTTTC. The gene calls are TRBV14 and TRBJ2-6, with D unclear. Trimming left V 0 bases short and J 13 bases short, with 7 bases between. CDR1 is SGHDN, CDR2 FVKESK, per germline. The CDR3 is 12 amino acids. Complete variable domain (other parts from reference TRBV14 and TRBJ2-6): EAGVTQFPSHSVIEKGQTVTLRCDPISGHDNLYWYRRVMGKEIKFLLHFVKESKQDESGMPNNRFLAERTGGTYSTLKVQPAELEDSGVYFCASSQDVGVLTFGAGSRLTVL.

The chain couples TRBV19 to TRBJ1-2; D is possibly TRBD1 (6 bases). The CDR3 runs to 15 residues. Trimming removed 3 bases from V and 4 bases from J, with 15 bases in between. CDR1 is LNHDA and CDR2 is SQIVND in the germline V gene (reference sequence). The DNA for the CDR3 is TGTGCCAGTAGTATCGGACAGATTCCCGCCTATGGCTACACCTTC. Translating it yields CASSIGQIPAYGYTF.

The rearrangement joins TRBV5-4 to TRBJ2-7; 7 bases align to TRBD1. The V and J ends lost 0 bases and 5 bases, in that order; junction bases with no gene match: 8. Germline V lookup: CDR1 SGHNT, CDR2 YYREEE (reference sequence). The CDR3 runs 15 residues. The CDR3 loop reads CASSLAVTGVNEQYF. CDR3 DNA: TGTGCCAGCAGCTTGGCGGTCACAGGGGTTAACGAGCAGTACTTC.